The rows below give T cell receptor beta chains drawn from one sample of a study of Ad26.COV2.S vaccination and SARS-CoV-2 variants. Some clones are missing from TCRdb's copy, which holds only in-frame ones; the method was immunoSEQ multiplex PCR. The sample lists some 520,000 clones; approximately 88% were seen once. The sample here was peripheral blood, taken in a trial of Ad26.COV2.S vaccine versus placebo. These receptors came from a person between 18 and 59 years old who received the Ad26.COV2.S COVID-19 vaccine or a placebo. The CDR3 runs from the conserved cysteine through the conserved F or W. Each record gives: clone size, V gene, J gene, D gene, CDR3 protein, CDR3 DNA. A D gene is named only where the DNA matches it firmly. Size tells how often a clone was seen (once, few, many) or the class of an expanded clone, and some rows leave it out.

size: NA
V: TRBV4-1
J: TRBJ2-6
D: NA
CDR3: CASSRGPPGANVLTF
DNA: TGCGCCAGCAGCCGAGGACCTCCTGGGGCCAACGTCCTGACTTTC

size: NA
V: TRBV27
J: TRBJ2-2
D: NA
CDR3: CASSLTRLAGELFF
DNA: TGTGCCAGCAGTTTAACCCGACTAGCCGGGGAGCTGTTTTTT

size: NA
V: TRBV9
J: TRBJ2-7
D: NA
CDR3: CASSVGGDSAYERQYF
DNA: TGTGCCAGCAGCGTAGGGGGCGACTCCGCCTACGAGCGGCAGTACTTC

size: NA
V: TRBV19
J: TRBJ2-7
D: NA
CDR3: CASSLGGTATRYEQYF
DNA: TGTGCCAGTAGTCTCGGCGGGACAGCTACACGCTACGAGCAGTACTTC

size: once
V: TRBV9
J: TRBJ2-7
D: NA
CDR3: CASSALSSYEQYF
DNA: TGTGCCAGCAGCGCCCTCAGCTCCTACGAGCAGTACTTC

size: NA
V: TRBV18
J: TRBJ2-2
D: NA
CDR3: CASSPLHFRGSAGELFF
DNA: TGTGCCAGCTCACCACTCCACTTCCGGGGGTCGGCCGGGGAGCTGTTTTTT

size: NA
V: TRBV11-2
J: TRBJ2-5
D: NA
CDR3: CASSLLLGPETQYF
DNA: TGTGCCAGCAGCTTGTTGCTGGGGCCGGAGACCCAGTACTTC

size: NA
V: TRBV7-3
J: TRBJ2-3
D: TRBD2
CDR3: CASSPTTSGNTDTQYF
DNA: TGTGCCAGCAGCCCCACTACTAGCGGGAACACAGATACGCAGTATTTT

size: NA
V: TRBV10-3
J: TRBJ1-5
D: TRBD1
CDR3: CAISEGQGPNQPQHF
DNA: TGTGCCATCAGTGAGGGACAGGGGCCCAATCAGCCCCAGCATTTT

size: NA
V: TRBV28
J: TRBJ2-3
D: NA
CDR3: CASSFLDTQYF
DNA: TGTGCCAGCAGTTTTTTAGATACGCAGTATTTT

size: NA
V: TRBV10-3
J: TRBJ2-3
D: NA
CDR3: CAISDTLQDTQYF
DNA: TGTGCCATCAGTGACACACTACAGGATACGCAGTATTTT

size: NA
V: TRBV7-9
J: TRBJ2-3
D: TRBD2
CDR3: CASSSKSAGETDTQYF
DNA: TGTGCCAGCAGCTCCAAATCGGCGGGAGAGACAGATACGCAGTATTTT

size: NA
V: TRBV29-1
J: TRBJ2-3
D: NA
CDR3: CSVVSLGGKSTDTQYF
DNA: TGCAGCGTTGTTAGTTTAGGTGGAAAGAGCACAGATACGCAGTATTTT

size: NA
V: TRBV5-1
J: TRBJ1-2
D: NA
CDR3: CASSLVGTNGYTF
DNA: TGCGCCAGCAGCTTGGTAGGAACTAATGGCTACACCTTC

size: NA
V: TRBV7-2
J: TRBJ2-7
D: TRBD2
CDR3: CASSLSAGGPGEQYF
DNA: TGTGCCAGCAGCTTATCAGCGGGAGGGCCGGGAGAGCAGTACTTC

size: NA
V: TRBV5-6
J: TRBJ1-5
D: NA
CDR3: CASSLWGGGSNQPQHF
DNA: TGTGCCAGCAGCTTGTGGGGGGGAGGAAGCAATCAGCCCCAGCATTTT

size: once
V: TRBV18
J: TRBJ2-5
D: TRBD1
CDR3: CASSSTGGRRETQYF
DNA: TGTGCCAGCTCGTCTACAGGGGGCAGGAGAGAGACCCAGTACTTC

size: NA
V: TRBV10-3
J: TRBJ2-1
D: NA
CDR3: CAISESARTHRGEQFF
DNA: TGTGCCATCAGTGAGTCTGCTAGAACCCATCGGGGTGAGCAGTTCTTC

size: NA
V: TRBV28
J: TRBJ2-1
D: TRBD2
CDR3: CASSLSSGGLYNEQFF
DNA: TGTGCCAGCAGTTTATCAAGCGGGGGTCTCTACAATGAGCAGTTCTTC

size: NA
V: TRBV10-3
J: TRBJ1-2
D: NA
CDR3: CAISWGSLNYGYTF
DNA: TGTGCCATCAGTTGGGGCAGTCTTAACTATGGCTACACCTTC

size: NA
V: TRBV28
J: TRBJ2-7
D: NA
CDR3: CASVGDSRGSYEQYF
DNA: TGTGCCAGCGTCGGCGACAGCCGAGGCTCCTACGAGCAGTACTTC

size: NA
V: TRBV5-6
J: TRBJ2-5
D: TRBD2
CDR3: CASSPGPSTGGETQYF
DNA: TGTGCCAGCAGCCCCGGACCCTCCACGGGGGGAGAGACCCAGTACTTC

size: NA
V: TRBV7-8
J: TRBJ2-1
D: NA
CDR3: CASSQRVGQYNEQFF
DNA: TGTGCCAGCAGCCAACGAGTGGGCCAGTACAATGAGCAGTTCTTC

size: once
V: TRBV6-5
J: TRBJ1-2
D: NA
CDR3: CASSYGQNPNYGYTF
DNA: TGTGCCAGCAGTTACGGACAGAACCCTAACTATGGCTACACCTTC

size: NA
V: TRBV30
J: TRBJ2-5
D: NA
CDR3: CAWSAVETQYF
DNA: TGTGCCTGGAGTGCAGTGGAGACCCAGTACTTC

size: once
V: TRBV19
J: TRBJ1-5
D: TRBD1
CDR3: CASRGFRDRNQPQHF
DNA: TGTGCCAGTAGGGGGTTTCGGGACAGAAATCAGCCCCAGCATTTT

size: NA
V: TRBV7-2
J: TRBJ1-6
D: NA
CDR3: CASSFGGSGPSPLHF
DNA: TGTGCCAGCAGCTTTGGTGGATCAGGCCCTTCACCCCTCCACTTT

size: NA
V: TRBV19
J: TRBJ1-3
D: NA
CDR3: CASSPGHSGNTIYF
DNA: TGTGCCAGTAGTCCGGGCCACTCTGGAAACACCATATATTTT

size: NA
V: TRBV27
J: TRBJ2-7
D: TRBD2
CDR3: CASSPGRGFGSYEQYF
DNA: TGTGCCAGCAGCCCCGGGCGGGGGTTCGGCTCCTACGAGCAGTACTTC